One and the same sample provided the 24 T cell receptor beta chains below, sequenced in a study of T cell changes during pregnancy in multiple sclerosis. This table comes from immunoSEQ multiplex PCR, and its TCRdb copy is limited to in-frame clones, with some not included. In the table there are tens of thousands of clones, 94% of which are singletons. Sequences were derived from CD4+ T cells from peripheral blood mononuclear cells, sampled in the second trimester of pregnancy. The receptors stem from a female donor with multiple sclerosis, enrolled in a pregnancy study.

This rearrangement joins TRBV29-1 to TRBJ1-1; D unresolved. Trimming took off 7 bases at V and 3 bases at J, with 15 bases between the two ends. CDR1 and CDR2 (germline): SQVTM, ANQGSEA. The CDR3 runs 13 residues. As DNA, the CDR3 is TGCAGCGCCGGAATGAACGGGGACACTGAAGCTTTCTTT. It is translated as CSAGMNGDTEAFF. Complete variable domain (other parts from reference TRBV29-1 and TRBJ1-1): SAVISQKPSRDICQRGTSLTIQCQVDSQVTMMFWYRQQPGQSLTLIATANQGSEATYESGFVIDKFPISRPNLTFSTLTVSNMSPEDSSIYLCSAGMNGDTEAFFGQGTRLTVV.

The chain has TRBV19 and TRBJ2-1; D gene ambiguous. V lost 3 bases to trimming and J lost 5 bases, with 11 bases between them. The CDR3 sequence is 14 residues long. Germline V lookup: CDR1 LNHDA, CDR2 SQIVND (reference sequence). The DNA of the CDR3 is TGTGCCAGTAGTATGATACTAATAAACAATGAGCAGTTCTTC. It specifies CASSMILINNEQFF.

The CDR3 spells CASSTRGTGPYEQYF. CDR3 bases: TGTGCCAGTAGCACCAGGGGGACAGGGCCCTACGAGCAGTACTTC. J is TRBJ2-7 and V is TRBV19, with 9 bases matching TRBD1. Per the germline V gene, CDR1 is LNHDA and CDR2 is SQIVND (reference sequence). J gave up 2 bases and V 6 bases, and 8 bases lay outside the gene matches. This CDR3 is built from 15 residues.

The V and J genes are TRBV6-1 and TRBJ2-5; TRBD1 matches 7 bases. V shed 2 bases, J shed 5 bases, and the junction held 8 bases outside the gene matches. Germline CDR1 and CDR2: MNHNS and SASEGT. The CDR3 is 15 amino acids. CDR3 sequence: CASSERRLGGETQYF. The CDR3 DNA is TGTGCCAGCAGTGAACGACGTTTAGGGGGCGAGACCCAGTACTTC.

The chain joins TRBV19 to TRBJ1-5; 7 bases fit TRBD1. Looked up from germline, CDR1 is LNHDA and CDR2 is SQIVND (reference sequence). Trimming cost V 3 bases and J 4 bases; bases outside gene matches: 6. CDR3 length: 15 residues. CDR3 nucleotide sequence: TGTGCCAGTAGTATCCGTTCAGGGGGGAATCAGCCCCAGCATTTT. This encodes CASSIRSGGNQPQHF.

This chain joins TRBV28 and TRBJ2-2, with a weak D call TRBD1 (7 bases). The V and J ends lost 7 bases and 5 bases respectively, with 17 bases between them. The CDR3 runs to 15 residues. Germline V gene data show CDR1 as MDHEN and CDR2 as SYDVKM. The CDR3 is CASNQGGSRTGELFF. CDR3 coding DNA: TGTGCCAGCAACCAGGGGGGCTCAAGGACCGGGGAGCTGTTTTTT.

This sequence joins TRBV19 and TRBJ1-4; 7 bases match TRBD1. CDR3 length: 15 residues. Germline CDR1 and CDR2: LNHDA and SQIVND (reference sequence). The J segment lost 8 bases and the V segment lost 5 bases, leaving 11 bases of the junction unmatched. CDR3 amino acids: CASSLPQGLGEKLFF. CDR3 DNA sequence: TGTGCCAGTAGTCTTCCACAGGGGCTGGGGGAAAAACTGTTTTTT.

The table lists this clone with a count of one. The chain has TRBV28 and TRBJ2-1; tentatively, D is TRBD2 (5 bases). Between the trimmed V and J ends, which lost 7 bases and 14 bases, there was a span of 15 bases. The CDR3 length is 11 residues. Germline CDR1 is MDHEN and CDR2 is SYDVKM. Written as DNA, the CDR3 is TGTGCCAGCACTTCTAAGGAGGTGGAGTTCTTC. Translation: CASTSKEVEFF. Complete variable domain (other parts from reference TRBV28 and TRBJ2-1): DVKVTQSSRYLVKRTGEKVFLECVQDMDHENMFWYRQDPGLGLRLIYFSYDVKMKEKGDIPEGYSVSREKKERFSLILESASTNQTSMYLCASTSKEVEFFGPGTRLTVL.

The rearrangement uses TRBV7-9 and TRBJ2-7, with TRBD2 identical over 10 bases. CDR1 is SEHNR and CDR2 is FQNEAQ in the germline V gene (reference sequence). The CDR3 is 15 amino acids. Germline trimming cut 6 bases from V and 0 bases from J; bases unmatched to any gene: 5. In DNA, the CDR3 is TGTGCCAGCAGGATAGCGGGGGGTATCTCCTACGAGCAGTACTTC. Amino acid sequence: CASRIAGGISYEQYF.

This clone was picked up one time. This chain's CDR3 is CASSVPGLAGGRTGELFF. The CDR3, as DNA: TGTGCCAGCAGTGTACCGGGACTAGCGGGGGGGCGGACCGGGGAGCTGTTTTTT. The chain couples TRBV2 to TRBJ2-2, with TRBD2 matching 16 bases. V lost 4 bases to trimming and J lost 5 bases; unmatched junction nucleotides: 7. The V gene's germline CDR1 is SNHLY and CDR2 FYNNEI. CDR3 length: 18 residues. The variable domain in full, with the rest retrieved from reference TRBV2 and TRBJ2-2, is EPEVTQTPSHQVTQMGQEVILRCVPISNHLYFYWYRQILGQKVEFLVSFYNNEISEKSEIFDDQFSVERPDGSNFTLKIRSTKLEDSAMYFCASSVPGLAGGRTGELFFGEGSRLTVL.

The chain links TRBV28 to TRBJ1-4; no clear D. Trimming stripped 5 bases from V and 4 bases from J, with 8 bases between. Looked up from germline, CDR1 is MDHEN and CDR2 is SYDVKM. The CDR3 contains 13 residues. The CDR3 loop is CASSPRSNEKLFF. CDR3 in DNA: TGTGCCAGCAGTCCTCGGAGTAATGAAAAACTGTTTTTT.

The chain has TRBV5-1 and TRBJ2-5, with 7 bases aligning to TRBD1. CDR1 is SGHRS and CDR2 is YFSETQ in the germline V gene. The CDR3 is 14 residues long. Trimming removed 2 bases from V and 4 bases from J; junction bases left unmatched: 5. The CDR3 protein is CASSFRDSGETQYF. As DNA, the CDR3 is TGCGCCAGCAGCTTCCGGGACAGCGGAGAGACCCAGTACTTC.

V gene TRBV7-2 combines with J gene TRBJ2-1; 14 bases agree with TRBD2. From germline, CDR1 is SGHTA and CDR2 FQGNSA. J gave up 7 bases and V 5 bases, and 7 bases lay outside the gene matches. The CDR3 spans 16 residues. In DNA form, the CDR3 reads TGTGCCAGCAGCGTACCCGGGACTAGCGGGAGAAATGAGCAGTTCTTC. It codes for CASSVPGTSGRNEQFF.

The rearrangement joins TRBV6-5 to TRBJ2-2; D is possibly TRBD1 (6 bases). The V end was cut by 7 bases, the J end by 1 base, with 13 bases between. This CDR3 is built from 15 residues. Germline values: CDR1 MNHEY, CDR2 SVGAGI. The CDR3 DNA follows: TGTGCCAGCACGCCGGGACATGGGAACACCGGGGAGCTGTTTTTT. This gives the protein CASTPGHGNTGELFF.

CDR3 amino acids: CASSWGTGQNTDTQYF. CDR3 DNA: TGTGCCAGTAGCTGGGGAACGGGACAGAACACAGATACGCAGTATTTT. The J gene is TRBJ2-3, the V gene TRBV19, with 7 positions matching TRBD1. The germline V gene encodes CDR1 LNHDA and CDR2 SQIVND (reference sequence). The trim removed 6 bases at V and 2 bases at J, leaving 11 bases unmatched. The CDR3 is made up of 16 amino acids.

The V gene is TRBV5-1, the J gene TRBJ1-1, with D possibly being TRBD1 (5 bases). Trimming removed 4 bases at V and 5 bases at J, with 15 bases between. The CDR3 extends over 14 amino acids. CDR1 SGHRS and CDR2 YFSETQ come from the germline V gene. The CDR3 DNA sequence: TGCGCCAGCAGCCAGGAGCAGGGCAGGACTGAAGCTTTCTTT. It is translated as CASSQEQGRTEAFF.

The chain joins TRBV10-3 to TRBJ2-3; 8 bases line up with TRBD2. This CDR3 spans 14 amino acids. V lost 2 bases, J lost 3 bases, and 1 base stayed unmatched. Germline lookup yields CDR1 ENHRY and CDR2 SYGVKD. The CDR3 loop is CAISEASGTDTQYF. The CDR3 DNA follows: TGTGCCATCAGTGAGGCTAGCGGGACAGATACGCAGTATTTT.

This rearrangement joins TRBV6-6 to TRBJ2-1; no clear D. The CDR3 sequence is 13 residues long. V was clipped by 2 bases and J by 5 bases, with 7 bases between them. Germline V CDR1 and CDR2: MNHNY, SVGAGI (reference sequence). DNA for the CDR3: TGTGCCAGCAGTTACCTCCAGGACAATGAGCAGTTCTTC. Its protein product is CASSYLQDNEQFF.

The genes are TRBV28 and TRBJ2-1; D might be TRBD2 (6 bases). This CDR3 contains 13 residues. Germline CDR1 reads MDHEN; CDR2 reads SYDVKM. V was pared by 7 bases and J by 1 base, with 8 bases between. The CDR3, as DNA: TGTGCCAGCAATAGCGGTTCCTACAATGAGCAGTTCTTC. Translating gives CASNSGSYNEQFF.

This chain uses TRBV5-1 with TRBJ2-7; tentatively, D is TRBD2 (6 bases). V was pared by 0 bases and J by 2 bases, with 15 bases between. Germline values: CDR1 SGHRS, CDR2 YFSETQ. The CDR3 loop spans 16 amino acids. This CDR3 is CASSLVPGVETYEQYF. The CDR3 region has the DNA TGCGCCAGCAGCTTGGTTCCGGGGGTGGAAACCTACGAGCAGTACTTC.

The chain recombines TRBV9 with TRBJ2-1; the match to TRBD2 covers 15 bases. Losses at the gene ends were 0 bases for V and 9 bases for J; bases not matched to a gene: 7. The CDR3 sequence is 17 residues long. Germline V gene data show CDR1 as SGDLS and CDR2 as YYNGEE. CDR3 loop: CASSVGQGLAGGGEQFF. For the CDR3, the DNA is TGTGCCAGCAGCGTAGGACAGGGACTAGCGGGGGGAGGTGAGCAGTTCTTC. The full variable domain, completed using reference TRBV9 and TRBJ2-1, is DSGVTQTPKHLITATGQRVTLRCSPRSGDLSVYWYQQSLDQGLQFLIQYYNGEERAKGNILERFSAQQFPDLHSELNLSSLELGDSALYFCASSVGQGLAGGGEQFFGPGTRLTVL.

The chain joins TRBV9 to TRBJ2-1, with 9 nucleotides matching TRBD2. V shed 0 bases and J 2 bases; nucleotides not matched to a gene: 6. CDR1 and CDR2 (germline): SGDLS, YYNGEE. The CDR3 sequence is 17 residues long. This CDR3 reads CASSVEGSGGPYNEQFF. CDR3 DNA: TGTGCCAGCAGCGTAGAGGGTAGCGGGGGCCCCTACAATGAGCAGTTCTTC.

V gene TRBV7-2 combines with J gene TRBJ1-5, with 7 bases matching TRBD1. The germline gives CDR1 SGHTA, CDR2 FQGNSA. The CDR3 covers 15 residues. Germline trimming cut 3 bases from V and 3 bases from J; bases unmatched to any gene: 5. The CDR3, as DNA: TGTGCCAGCAGCTTGACGGGACAGACCAATCAGCCCCAGCATTTT. Residues: CASSLTGQTNQPQHF.

The CDR3 nucleotides are TGTGCCAGCAGTGGAACAGGGGCCGTGAACACTGAAGCTTTCTTT. Protein product: CASSGTGAVNTEAFF. The V and J genes are TRBV28 and TRBJ1-1, with 7 bases aligning to TRBD1. Trimming cost V 5 bases and J 0 bases; bases outside gene matches: 6. CDR1 is MDHEN and CDR2 is SYDVKM in the germline V gene. This CDR3 has 15 residues.